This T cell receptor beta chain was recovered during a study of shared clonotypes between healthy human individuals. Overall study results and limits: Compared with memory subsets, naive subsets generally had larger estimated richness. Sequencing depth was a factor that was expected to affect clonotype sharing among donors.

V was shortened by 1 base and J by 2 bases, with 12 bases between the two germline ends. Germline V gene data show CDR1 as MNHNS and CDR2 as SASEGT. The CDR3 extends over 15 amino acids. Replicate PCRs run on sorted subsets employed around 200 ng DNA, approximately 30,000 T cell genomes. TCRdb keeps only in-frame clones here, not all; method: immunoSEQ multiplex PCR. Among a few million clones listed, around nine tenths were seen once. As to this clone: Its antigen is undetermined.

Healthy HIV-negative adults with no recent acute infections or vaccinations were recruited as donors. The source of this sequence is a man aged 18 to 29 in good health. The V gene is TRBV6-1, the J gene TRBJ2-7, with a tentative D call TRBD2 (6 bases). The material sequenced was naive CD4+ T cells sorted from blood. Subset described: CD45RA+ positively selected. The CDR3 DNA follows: TGTGCCAGCAGTGAAGTTTTAGGGAGGACCTACGAGCAGTACTTC. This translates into CASSEVLGRTYEQYF.